One and the same sample provided the 31 T cell receptor beta chains below, sequenced in a study of blood T cell repertoires in COVID-19 (dated by TCRdb to the early 2020s). The receptor library was made with the immunoSEQ multiplex PCR assay. In TCRdb, the immuneACCESS table is reduced to in-frame sequences with V and J assigned. These tables do not hold every clone; where another copy was compared, an unresolved V gene accounts for under half, and the others remain unexplained. The sample yields tens of thousands of clones; roughly 85% were counted once. Jointly, the top ten make up 38% of the sample. The sample consisted of peripheral blood. The receptors stem from a man older than 75 with acute or convalescent COVID-19.

The chain recombines TRBV19 with TRBJ1-2, with 11 nucleotides matching TRBD1. The CDR3 covers 17 residues. Germline V gene sequence: CDR1 LNHDA, CDR2 SQIVND (reference sequence). V lost 7 bases to trimming and J lost 4 bases; unmatched junction nucleotides: 14. Here the CDR3 reads CASTDTPGTGGAYGYTF. CDR3 nucleotide sequence: TGTGCCAGTACCGATACCCCCGGGACAGGGGGAGCCTATGGCTACACCTTC.

J is TRBJ1-2 and V is TRBV3-1 (or the pseudogene TRBV3-2); possible D gene TRBD1, 6 bases. V lost 3 bases and J lost 7, with 18 bases in between. CDR1 LGHDT and CDR2 YNNKEL come from the germline V gene (reference sequence). This CDR3 is 15 amino acids long. CDR3 DNA sequence: TGTGCCAGCAGCCACCACAGGGTAGATACTAGTGGCTACACCTTC. This encodes CASSHHRVDTSGYTF.

This chain links TRBV7-6 with TRBJ2-1; TRBD2 is a possible D gene (5 bases). The CDR3 runs 14 residues. In germline, CDR1 is SGHVS, CDR2 FNYEAQ. V lost 0 bases to trimming and J lost 7 bases, with 10 bases between them. CDR3 residues: CASSLARGRNEQFF. The CDR3 DNA reads as TGTGCCAGCAGCTTAGCGCGAGGGCGGAATGAGCAGTTCTTC. Full variable domain (outside the CDR3, taken from reference TRBV7-6 and TRBJ2-1): GAGVSQSPRYKVTKRGQDVALRCDPISGHVSLYWYRQALGQGPEFLTYFNYEAQQDKSGLPNDRFSAERPEGSISTLTIQRTEQRDSAMYRCASSLARGRNEQFFGPGTRLTVL.

The chain combines TRBV12-3 or TRBV12-4 with TRBJ1-5; D not resolved. Trimming stripped 0 bases from V and 5 bases from J, with 5 bases between. The CDR3 loop spans 13 amino acids. The CDR3 is CASSLAGDQPQHF. The DNA for the CDR3 is TGTGCCAGCAGTTTAGCAGGAGATCAGCCCCAGCATTTT.

In nucleotides, the CDR3 is TGTGCCAGCAGTCGCGGGACAGGGGCGACTGGGGCCAACGTCCTGACTTTC. It specifies CASSRGTGATGANVLTF. V is TRBV6-6 and J is TRBJ2-6, with 10 bases fitting TRBD1. Per the germline V gene, CDR1 is MNHNY and CDR2 is SVGAGI (reference sequence). The CDR3 consists of 17 residues. V lost 5 bases, J lost 2 bases, and 6 bases stayed unmatched.

V is TRBV19 and J is TRBJ2-7; 8 bases are a match to TRBD1. The CDR3 is 15 amino acids. Germline V gene data show CDR1 as LNHDA and CDR2 as SQIVND (reference sequence). The V gene end was trimmed by 3 bases and the J gene end by 4 bases; junction bases not matched to a gene: 8. The CDR3 here is CASSMRDRKLYEQYF. DNA of the CDR3: TGTGCCAGTAGTATGCGGGACAGGAAATTGTACGAGCAGTACTTC.

V usage is TRBV19 and J usage is TRBJ2-7; weak D call: TRBD1 (6 bases). The CDR3 is 15 residues long. Trimming stripped 5 bases from V and 0 bases from J, with 14 bases between. Germline loops: CDR1 LNHDA, CDR2 SQIVND (reference sequence). The CDR3 bases are TGTGCCAGTAGTGTAACAGGGCTTAACTCCTACGAGCAGTACTTC. It encodes CASSVTGLNSYEQYF.

The V call is TRBV6-5, the J call TRBJ1-1; 9 bases line up with TRBD1. The V and J ends lost 7 bases and 11 bases, in that order; junction bases with no gene match: 11. The CDR3 is 13 amino acids. CDR1 and CDR2 from the germline V gene are MNHEY and SVGAGI. DNA for the CDR3: TGTGCCAGCATTAGATCCGGGACAGGGTACGCTTTCTTT. Residues: CASIRSGTGYAFF.

The chain combines TRBV5-1 with TRBJ2-5, with no clear D. V lost 0 bases and J lost 4, with 7 bases in between. Looked up from germline, CDR1 is SGHRS and CDR2 is YFSETQ. CDR3 length: 13 residues. This CDR3 is CASSLAHGETQYF. For the CDR3, the DNA is TGCGCCAGCAGCTTGGCCCACGGAGAGACCCAGTACTTC.

The sample holds one count of this clone. This sequence joins TRBV27 and TRBJ2-7, with 7 bases identical to TRBD1. Germline CDR1 MNHEY, CDR2 SMNVEV (reference sequence). The V gene end was trimmed by 8 bases and the J gene end by 4 bases; junction bases not matched to a gene: 11. The CDR3 is made up of 14 amino acids. This chain's CDR3 is CASRRGPTTYEQYF. CDR3 DNA: TGTGCCAGCCGAAGGGGGCCCACGACATACGAGCAGTACTTC.

The V call is TRBV11-2, the J call TRBJ2-3; 10 nucleotides line up with TRBD2. CDR1 and CDR2 from the germline V gene are SGHAT and FQNNGV. Trimming took 5 bases from V and 6 from J; bases not matched to a gene: 11. There are 16 residues in the CDR3. The DNA of the CDR3 is TGTGCCAGCAGCCCCCCCCGGCTAGCGGGAGTGGATACGCAGTATTTT. This translates into CASSPPRLAGVDTQYF.

This chain joins TRBV15 and TRBJ1-5, with TRBD1 matching 8 bases. CDR3 size: 16 residues. V lost 0 bases to trimming and J lost 4 bases; unmatched junction nucleotides: 5. Germline assignment: CDR1 LNHNV and CDR2 YYDKDF (reference sequence). CDR3 loop: CATSRDPWTGNQPQHF. CDR3 coding DNA: TGTGCCACCAGCAGAGATCCATGGACAGGGAATCAGCCCCAGCATTTT.

The chain has TRBV3-1 (or the pseudogene TRBV3-2) and TRBJ1-4; a possible D gene is TRBD1 (5 bases). This CDR3 spans 15 amino acids. Deletions cut 5 bases from V and 0 bases from J, with 10 bases between. Per the germline V gene, CDR1 is LGHDT and CDR2 is YNNKEL (reference sequence). CDR3 nucleotide sequence: TGTGCCAGCAGCACTCGGGGGACAACTAATGAAAAACTGTTTTTT. Protein product: CASSTRGTTNEKLFF.

This clone was seen a handful of times. The chain carries TRBV7-2 and TRBJ2-2; no reliable D call. The V end lost 5 bases, the J end lost 1 base, and 11 bases lay between the germline ends. The CDR3 is 15 residues long. The germline gives CDR1 SGHTA, CDR2 FQGNSA. The CDR3 DNA reads as TGTGCCAGCAGCCCAAAGCCCGTGAACACCGGGGAGCTGTTTTTT. As protein: CASSPKPVNTGELFF.

The V and J genes are TRBV6-2 or TRBV6-3 and TRBJ2-4, with D possibly TRBD1 on 6 matching bases. Trimming shortened V by 4 bases and J by 1 base, and 17 bases separated the two germline ends. This CDR3 comprises 17 residues. The germline gives CDR1 MNHEY, CDR2 SVGEGT. CDR3 loop: CASSSSMAGVAKNIQYF. The CDR3 region has the DNA TGTGCCAGCAGTTCCTCCATGGCAGGGGTGGCCAAAAACATTCAGTACTTC.

The chain carries TRBV27 and TRBJ2-5, with 11 positions matching TRBD2. V lost 11 bases and J lost 1; bases outside the gene matches: 15. Germline lookup yields CDR1 MNHEY and CDR2 SMNVEV (reference sequence). The CDR3 length is 17 residues. The CDR3 is CAAPQDRTSGFQETQYF. The CDR3 nucleotides read TGTGCCGCTCCTCAGGATCGGACTAGCGGGTTCCAAGAGACCCAGTACTTC.

This chain joins TRBV5-1 and TRBJ2-5, with D uncertain. V was cut by 1 base and J by 2 bases, with 15 bases left in between. The V gene's germline CDR1 is SGHRS and CDR2 YFSETQ. The CDR3 length is 16 residues. CDR3 loop: CASSLLRLAQQETQYF. CDR3 nucleotides: TGCGCCAGCAGCTTGTTAAGACTCGCGCAGCAAGAGACCCAGTACTTC.

This clone was recorded only once. V usage is TRBV11-1 and J usage is TRBJ2-7; a possible D gene is TRBD1 (6 bases). The CDR3 sequence is 14 residues long. Trimming stripped 5 bases from V and 5 bases from J, with 16 bases between. Germline V lookup: CDR1 SGHAT, CDR2 FQDESV (reference sequence). The CDR3 here is CASSSRTARHEQYF. In DNA, the CDR3 is TGTGCCAGCAGCAGCCGGACAGCCCGCCACGAGCAGTACTTC.

V gene TRBV14 combines with J gene TRBJ2-7; no firm D call. The germline V and J ends were trimmed by 3 bases and 6 bases, with 12 bases remaining between them. Germline values: CDR1 SGHDN, CDR2 FVKESK. The CDR3 runs 13 residues. The CDR3 DNA reads as TGTGCCAGCAGCCATCCCAACAGTGCCGAGCAGTACTTC. This gives the protein CASSHPNSAEQYF. Full variable domain (rest looked up from reference TRBV14 and TRBJ2-7): EAGVTQFPSHSVIEKGQTVTLRCDPISGHDNLYWYRRVMGKEIKFLLHFVKESKQDESGMPNNRFLAERTGGTYSTLKVQPAELEDSGVYFCASSHPNSAEQYFGPGTRLTVT.

This clone was recorded once. V gene TRBV11-3 combines with J gene TRBJ1-1; TRBD1 might be the D (5 bases). This CDR3 has 13 amino acids. Germline values: CDR1 SGHNT, CDR2 YENEEA. Trimming stripped 6 bases from V and 3 bases from J, with 11 bases between. The CDR3: CASSLFRDTEAFF. In nucleotides, the CDR3 is TGTGCCAGCAGTCTGTTCAGGGACACTGAAGCTTTCTTT.

The chain employs TRBV5-1 and TRBJ2-3, with D unresolved. V lost 4 bases to trimming and J lost 2 bases, with 5 bases between them. CDR3 length: 12 residues. Per germline, CDR1 SGHRS and CDR2 YFSETQ. The DNA for the CDR3 is TGCGCCAGCAGCATCAACACAGATACGCAGTATTTT. Translated: CASSINTDTQYF.

The J gene is TRBJ2-2, the V gene TRBV4-3, with 15 bases lining up with TRBD2. There are 18 residues in the CDR3. The germline gives CDR1 LGHNA, CDR2 YSLEER. V shed 4 bases, J shed 1 base, and the junction held 4 bases outside the gene matches. The CDR3 bases are TGCGCCAGCAGCCGATCGGGACTAGCGGGAGGGAACACCGGGGAGCTGTTTTTT. It codes for CASSRSGLAGGNTGELFF.

The genes are TRBV27 and TRBJ2-1; D is perhaps TRBD2 (7 bases). Looked up from germline, CDR1 is MNHEY and CDR2 is SMNVEV (reference sequence). This CDR3 is 15 amino acids long. Between the trimmed V and J ends, which lost 1 base and 6 bases, there was a span of 13 bases. In nucleotides, the CDR3 is TGTGCCAGCAGTTTATTGCGGGGGCTTGGCAATGAGCAGTTCTTC. This codes for CASSLLRGLGNEQFF.

The V call is TRBV27, the J call TRBJ2-7; D is perhaps TRBD2 (6 bases). Germline V lookup: CDR1 MNHEY, CDR2 SMNVEV (reference sequence). This CDR3 comprises 14 residues. Trimming removed 8 bases from V and 6 bases from J, with 20 bases in between. The CDR3 here is CASSRVRGAGEQYF. The CDR3 DNA sequence: TGTGCCAGCTCACGGGTGCGCGGGGCCGGCGAGCAGTACTTC.

The V and J genes are TRBV4-1 and TRBJ2-7, with TRBD1 matching over 9 bases. Trimming cost V 3 bases and J 0 bases; bases outside gene matches: 3. Germline V lookup: CDR1 MGHRA, CDR2 YSYEKL. The CDR3 runs to 15 residues. CDR3 sequence reads: CASSQAGQGSYEQYF. In DNA, the CDR3 is TGCGCCAGCAGCCAGGCGGGACAGGGCTCCTACGAGCAGTACTTC.

The rearrangement joins TRBV6-5 to TRBJ2-1; 11 bases match TRBD2. V dropped 4 bases and J dropped 5; count of bases not matched to a gene: 4. The CDR3 has 15 residues. Per germline, CDR1 MNHEY and CDR2 SVGAGI. The CDR3 DNA is TGTGCCAGCAGTTTACTAGCGGGAGTAGACAATGAGCAGTTCTTC. Its translation is CASSLLAGVDNEQFF.

The CDR3 loop reads CASSLARGDIRGEQYF. The CDR3 DNA sequence: TGTGCCAGCAGCTTGGCCAGAGGAGATATCAGGGGCGAGCAGTACTTC. This chain uses TRBV5-4 with TRBJ2-7; D is possibly TRBD1 (6 bases). The ends were cut back, 0 bases at V and 6 bases at J, with 19 bases in the middle. This CDR3 contains 16 residues. Germline-derived CDR1 and CDR2 are SGHNT and YYREEE (reference sequence).

V is TRBV7-2 and J is TRBJ2-7; TRBD2 aligns across 11 bases. Germline V lookup: CDR1 SGHTA, CDR2 FQGNSA. With 1 base clipped from V and 2 bases from J, the junction kept 4 bases outside the gene matches. The CDR3 is 16 amino acids. The CDR3 protein is CASSLVASGGTYEQYF. CDR3 bases: TGTGCCAGCAGCTTAGTAGCTAGCGGGGGGACCTACGAGCAGTACTTC.

This chain joins TRBV11-2 and TRBJ2-5; TRBD2 agrees at 14 bases. The length of the CDR3 is 16 residues. V dropped 7 bases and J dropped 0; count of bases not matched to a gene: 4. Germline V gives CDR1 SGHAT, CDR2 FQNNGV. The CDR3, as DNA: TGTGCCAGCAACCAGGGACTAGCGGGAGACCAAGAGACCCAGTACTTC. This sequence encodes CASNQGLAGDQETQYF.

The gene calls are TRBV9 and TRBJ1-1, with D possibly TRBD1 on 6 matching bases. CDR1 SGDLS and CDR2 YYNGEE come from the germline V gene. The length of the CDR3 is 14 residues. Trimming shortened V by 4 bases and J by 1 base, and 11 bases separated the two germline ends. The CDR3 is CASSSRTENTEAFF. CDR3 nucleotides: TGTGCCAGCAGCTCGAGGACAGAGAACACTGAAGCTTTCTTT.

The sample holds a few counts of this clone. V usage is TRBV6-5 and J usage is TRBJ2-7, with 9 bases aligning to TRBD1. CDR3 size: 16 residues. Per germline, CDR1 MNHEY and CDR2 SVGAGI. V lost 4 bases to trimming and J lost 1 base; unmatched junction nucleotides: 8. The CDR3 bases are TGTGCCAGCAGTTCCCGACGGACAGGGGTTTCCTACGAGCAGTACTTC. This encodes CASSSRRTGVSYEQYF.